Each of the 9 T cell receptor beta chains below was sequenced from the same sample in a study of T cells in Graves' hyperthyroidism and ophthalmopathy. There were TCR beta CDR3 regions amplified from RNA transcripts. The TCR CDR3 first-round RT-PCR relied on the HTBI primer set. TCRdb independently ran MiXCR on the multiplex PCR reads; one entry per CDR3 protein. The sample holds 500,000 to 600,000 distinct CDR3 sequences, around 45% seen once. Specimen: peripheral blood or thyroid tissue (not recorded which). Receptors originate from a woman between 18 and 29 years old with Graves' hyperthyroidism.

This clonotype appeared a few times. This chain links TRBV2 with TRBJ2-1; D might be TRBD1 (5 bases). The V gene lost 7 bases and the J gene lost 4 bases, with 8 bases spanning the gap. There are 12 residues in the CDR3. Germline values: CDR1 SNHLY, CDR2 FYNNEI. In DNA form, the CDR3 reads TGTGCCAGCACCACAGGTTACAATGAGCAGTTCTTC. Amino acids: CASTTGYNEQFF.

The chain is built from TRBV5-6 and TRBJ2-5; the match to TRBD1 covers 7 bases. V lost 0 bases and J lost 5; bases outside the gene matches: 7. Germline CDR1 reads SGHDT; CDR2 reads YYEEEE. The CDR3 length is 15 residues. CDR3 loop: CASSLGQGLSETQYF. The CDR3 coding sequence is TGTGCCAGCAGCTTGGGACAGGGATTGAGTGAGACCCAGTACTTC.

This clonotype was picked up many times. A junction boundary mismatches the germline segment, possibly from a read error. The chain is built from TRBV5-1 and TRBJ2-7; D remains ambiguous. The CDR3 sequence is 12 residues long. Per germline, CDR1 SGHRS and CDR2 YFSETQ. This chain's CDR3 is CASSLEAGEQYF. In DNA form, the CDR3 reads TGTGCCAGCAGCTTAGAAGCTGGCGAGCAGTACTTC.

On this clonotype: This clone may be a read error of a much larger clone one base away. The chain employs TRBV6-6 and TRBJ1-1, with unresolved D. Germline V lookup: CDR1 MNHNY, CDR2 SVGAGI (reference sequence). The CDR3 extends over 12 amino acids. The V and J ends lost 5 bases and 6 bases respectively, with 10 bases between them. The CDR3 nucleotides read TGTGCCAGCAGTGATCTGGACGCTGAAGCTTTCTTT. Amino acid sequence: CASSDLDAEAFF.

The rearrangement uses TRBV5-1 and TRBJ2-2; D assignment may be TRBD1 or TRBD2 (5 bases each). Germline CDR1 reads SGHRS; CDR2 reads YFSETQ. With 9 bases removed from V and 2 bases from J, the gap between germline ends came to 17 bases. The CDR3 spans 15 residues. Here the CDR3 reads CATRTGATNTGELFF. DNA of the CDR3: TGCGCCACTAGAACCGGGGCTACCAACACCGGGGAGCTGTTTTTT.

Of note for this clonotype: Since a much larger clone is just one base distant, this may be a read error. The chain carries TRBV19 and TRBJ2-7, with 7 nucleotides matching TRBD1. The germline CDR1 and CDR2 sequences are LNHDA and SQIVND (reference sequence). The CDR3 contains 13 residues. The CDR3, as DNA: TGTGCCAGTAGTATCCGGGACAGATACGGGCAGTACTTC. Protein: CASSIRDRYGQYF.

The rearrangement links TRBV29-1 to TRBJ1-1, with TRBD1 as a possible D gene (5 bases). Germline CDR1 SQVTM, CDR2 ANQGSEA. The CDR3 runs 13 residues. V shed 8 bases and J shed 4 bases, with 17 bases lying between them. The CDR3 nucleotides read TGCAGCCAATCCAGGGTCTTGAGCACTGAAGCTTTCTTT. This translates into CSQSRVLSTEAFF.

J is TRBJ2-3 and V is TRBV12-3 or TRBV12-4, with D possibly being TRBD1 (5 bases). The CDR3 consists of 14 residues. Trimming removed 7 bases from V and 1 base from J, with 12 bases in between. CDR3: CASTQDTGTDTQYF. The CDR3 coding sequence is TGTGCCAGCACCCAGGACACGGGCACAGATACGCAGTATTTT.

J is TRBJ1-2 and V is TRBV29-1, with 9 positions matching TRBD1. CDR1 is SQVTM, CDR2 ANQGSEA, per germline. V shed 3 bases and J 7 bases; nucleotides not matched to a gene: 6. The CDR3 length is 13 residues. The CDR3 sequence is CSVEEDRGPGYTF. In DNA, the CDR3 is TGCAGCGTTGAGGAGGACAGGGGCCCTGGCTACACCTTC.